This T cell receptor (beta chain) was sequenced for a study of T cell repertoires in cytomegalovirus infection. In the study overall: Indications of both CMV infection and matching HLA type were provided by public TCR beta signatures.

The CDR3 loop spans 13 amino acids. Trimming took off 1 base at V and 5 bases at J, with 9 bases between the two ends. Germline V CDR1 and CDR2: SGHVS, FNYEAQ. Regarding this clonotype: The antigen remains unidentified.

TCRdb ran MiXCR on the reads and lists one entry per CDR3 protein. The table records roughly 500,000 distinct CDR3 sequences, about 39% of them present only once. This clonotype originated in a human donor in good health (CMV status not recorded). Some clones in this sample may be carry-over from other donors' samples. The chain carries TRBV7-6 and TRBJ2-7, with a weak D call TRBD2 (5 bases). Material: cultured PBMCs, obtained from culture after CMV antigen stimulation. The CDR3 spells CASSLEWGDEQYF. For the CDR3, the DNA is TGTGCCAGCAGCTTAGAGTGGGGAGACGAGCAGTACTTC.